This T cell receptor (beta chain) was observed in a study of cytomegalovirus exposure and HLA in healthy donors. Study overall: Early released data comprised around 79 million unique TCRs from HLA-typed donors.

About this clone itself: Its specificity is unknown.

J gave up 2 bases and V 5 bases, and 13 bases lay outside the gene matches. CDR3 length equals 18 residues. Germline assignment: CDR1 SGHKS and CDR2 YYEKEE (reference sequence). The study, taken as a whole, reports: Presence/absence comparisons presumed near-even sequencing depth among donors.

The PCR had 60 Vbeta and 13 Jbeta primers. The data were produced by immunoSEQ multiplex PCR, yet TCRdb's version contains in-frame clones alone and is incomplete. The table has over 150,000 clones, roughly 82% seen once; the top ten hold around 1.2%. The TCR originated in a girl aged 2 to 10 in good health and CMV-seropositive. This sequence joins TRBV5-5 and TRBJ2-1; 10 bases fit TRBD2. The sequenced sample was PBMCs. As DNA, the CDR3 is TGTGCCAGCAGGGAGGGGACTAGCGTGCTTTTAACCTACAATGAGCAGTTCTTC. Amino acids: CASREGTSVLLTYNEQFF.